Listed below are T cell receptor beta chains from one sample, sequenced in a study of tumor-infiltrating lymphocytes in primary liver carcinoma. TCRdb itself ran the multiplex PCR reads through MiXCR, one entry per CDR3 protein. The top ten clones hold 55% to 70% of a sample with 55,000 or so distinct CDR3 sequences, approximately 70% of them seen once. The sample was liver tumor tissue from sampling region 2. Source of these receptors: a man in his forties with primary liver carcinoma and hepatitis B virus infection. Both conserved end residues are part of each CDR3. Each record gives: CDR3 protein, CDR3 DNA, D gene, clone size, J gene, V gene, CDR3 length. The D gene is left open where the match is weak. Some rows have no size entry. The others give once, few or many, or a class for an expanded clone.

cdr3_aa: CAISESSGPYNEQLF
cdr3_nt: TGTGCCATCAGTGAGTCGTCAGGGCCCTACAATGAGCAGTTATTC
d_call: .
clone_size: few
j_call: TRBJ2-1
v_call: TRBV10-3
cdr3_length: 15

cdr3_aa: CASRGQGLANYGYTF
cdr3_nt: TGTGCCAGCCGTGGACAGGGCCTAGCTAACTATGGCTACACCTTC
d_call: TRBD1
clone_size: few
j_call: TRBJ1-2
v_call: TRBV28
cdr3_length: 15

cdr3_aa: CATSFDLGGRVAEAFF
cdr3_nt: TGTGCCACCAGCTTCGATTTGGGCGGAAGAGTCGCTGAAGCTTTCTTT
d_call: .
clone_size: .
j_call: TRBJ1-1
v_call: TRBV11-2
cdr3_length: 16

cdr3_aa: CVSSLGTSNYNEQFF
cdr3_nt: TGTGTCAGCAGCCTCGGGACTAGCAACTACAATGAGCAGTTCTTT
d_call: TRBD2
clone_size: .
j_call: TRBJ2-1
v_call: TRBV11-2
cdr3_length: 15

cdr3_aa: CASIRTRGSYEQYF
cdr3_nt: TGTGCCAGCATCCGGACAAGGGGCTCCTATGAGCAATACTTC
d_call: .
clone_size: .
j_call: TRBJ2-7
v_call: TRBV28
cdr3_length: 14

cdr3_aa: CTSTNQGQGDNEQFF
cdr3_nt: TGTACCAGCACCAACCAGGGACAGGGTGACAATGAGCAGTTCTTC
d_call: TRBD1
clone_size: once
j_call: TRBJ2-1
v_call: TRBV6-5
cdr3_length: 15

cdr3_aa: CASSLIRSDTGELFF
cdr3_nt: TGTGCCAGCAGCTTAATTCGGTCGGACACCGGGGAGCTGTTTTTT
d_call: .
clone_size: .
j_call: TRBJ2-2
v_call: TRBV7-8
cdr3_length: 15

cdr3_aa: CASSLSTCGKPTDTQYF
cdr3_nt: TGTGCCAGCAGCCTGTCGACGTGCGGGAAGCCCACAGATACGCAGTATTTT
d_call: .
clone_size: .
j_call: TRBJ2-3
v_call: TRBV11-2
cdr3_length: 17

cdr3_aa: CASSPGTVGTEVLF
cdr3_nt: TGTGCCAGCAGCCCTGGGACAGTCGGGACTGAAGTTCTCTTT
d_call: TRBD1
clone_size: .
j_call: TRBJ1-1
v_call: TRBV5-6
cdr3_length: 14

cdr3_aa: CASNADLGPRRNEQFF
cdr3_nt: TGTGCCAGCAACGCAGATCTGGGACCGAGGCGCAATGAGCAGTTCTTC
d_call: .
clone_size: .
j_call: TRBJ2-1
v_call: TRBV12-3/TRBV12-4
cdr3_length: 16

cdr3_aa: CASSRRGTETQYF
cdr3_nt: TGTGCCAGCAGCCGAAGGGGCACAGAGACCCAGTACTTC
d_call: .
clone_size: .
j_call: TRBJ2-5
v_call: TRBV12-3/TRBV12-4
cdr3_length: 13

cdr3_aa: CASSYQGAQETQYF
cdr3_nt: TGCGCCAGCAGCTACCAGGGAGCCCAAGAGACCCAGTACTTC
d_call: .
clone_size: many
j_call: TRBJ2-5
v_call: TRBV5-1
cdr3_length: 14

cdr3_aa: CVSSQTPGLGKETQYF
cdr3_nt: TGTGTCAGCAGTCAAACTCCTGGCCTGGGGAAAGAGACCCAGTACTTC
d_call: .
clone_size: .
j_call: TRBJ2-5
v_call: TRBV11-2
cdr3_length: 16

cdr3_aa: CARSTQEGCGITDTQYF
cdr3_nt: TGTGCCAGGAGCACCCAAGAGGGGTGCGGGATAACAGATACGCAGTATTTT
d_call: .
clone_size: .
j_call: TRBJ2-3
v_call: TRBV7-9
cdr3_length: 17

cdr3_aa: CASRGMGTGELFF
cdr3_nt: TGTGCCAGCAGGGGGATGGGGACCGGGGAGCTGTTTTTT
d_call: .
clone_size: many
j_call: TRBJ2-2
v_call: TRBV5-4
cdr3_length: 13

cdr3_aa: CASSTGTSGSDETQYF
cdr3_nt: TGTGCCAGTAGCACAGGGACTAGCGGGAGCGATGAGACCCAGTACTTC
d_call: TRBD2
clone_size: .
j_call: TRBJ2-5
v_call: TRBV11-3
cdr3_length: 16

cdr3_aa: CSFDLEGRGNEQFF
cdr3_nt: TGCAGCTTTGACCTGGAAGGTAGGGGAAATGAGCAGTTCTTC
d_call: .
clone_size: .
j_call: TRBJ2-1
v_call: TRBV29-1
cdr3_length: 14

cdr3_aa: CDCSLHLGTSLGEQSF
cdr3_nt: TGTGACTGCAGTCTACACCTTGGGACTAGCCTAGGTGAGCAGTCCTTC
d_call: TRBD2
clone_size: .
j_call: TRBJ2-1
v_call: TRBV6-2/TRBV6-3
cdr3_length: 16

cdr3_aa: CASSFPSLEGGEGDEQFF
cdr3_nt: TGTGCCAGCAGTTTCCCCAGTCTCGAGGGAGGGGAGGGCGATGAGCAGTTCTTC
d_call: TRBD2
clone_size: .
j_call: TRBJ2-1
v_call: TRBV12-3/TRBV12-4
cdr3_length: 18